This T cell receptor beta chain was recorded in a study of early T cells in non-severe SARS-CoV-2 infection. At the level of the study: Sequencing targeted bulk RNA from unsorted whole blood, leaving chains unpaired.

CDR3 length: 18 amino acids. The junction had 18 bases not matched to a gene; V was cut back by 7 bases and J by 3 bases. Germline CDR1 is SGHRS and CDR2 is YFSETQ. Tagging with unique molecular identifiers was applied to individual cDNA molecules. TCRdb used MiXCR to reprocess the 5' RACE reads, holding one entry per CDR3 protein. The table lists about 97,000 distinct CDR3 sequences, around 13% of them singletons. The chain couples TRBV5-1 to TRBJ2-4; 8 nucleotides align to TRBD2. The sample taken for sequencing was whole blood. The sequence was collected from an adult who was a healthcare worker with PCR-confirmed SARS-CoV-2 infection or an uninfected control (not recorded which). The CDR3 sequence: CASAPGYAGGYDKNIQYF. The CDR3 nucleotides read TGCGCCAGCGCCCCGGGTTACGCGGGAGGATATGACAAAAACATTCAGTACTTC.